The 18 T cell receptor beta chains reported below all come from one sample, sequenced in a study of shared clonotypes between healthy human individuals. Libraries were prepared by immunoSEQ multiplex PCR; TCRdb keeps only in-frame clonotypes and omits some of them. This sample has roughly 680,000 clones, with 72% found just once. Sequencing input: memory CD4+ T cells sorted from blood. Documented subset: CD45RA-negative fraction. These TCRs come from a woman aged 25 to 45 in good health.

The V gene is TRBV27, the J gene TRBJ2-7; D is possibly TRBD2 (7 bases). The CDR3 is 15 amino acids. Trimming pared 6 bases from V and 5 bases from J, leaving 20 bases between. CDR1 and CDR2 from the germline V gene are MNHEY and SMNVEV (reference sequence). Written as DNA, the CDR3 is TGTGCCAGCAGCCGGTACCGGGACGGGGGGCACGAGCAGTACTTC. Translation: CASSRYRDGGHEQYF.

This clone was seen ten or more times. V is TRBV7-9 and J is TRBJ2-2, with a possible D match to TRBD2 (5 bases). Per the germline V gene, CDR1 is SEHNR and CDR2 is FQNEAQ (reference sequence). The CDR3 runs 15 residues. Trimming removed 8 bases at V and 3 bases at J, with 16 bases between. The CDR3 DNA follows: TGTGCCAGCCCCGCGCCGGGGATTTACACCGGGGAGCTGTTTTTT. This translates into CASPAPGIYTGELFF.

CDR3 in amino acids: CASSLNNEQFF. The CDR3 DNA sequence: TGTGCCAGCAGCTTGAACAATGAGCAGTTCTTC. This rearrangement joins TRBV5-4 to TRBJ2-1; the D is unclear. Germline V gives CDR1 SGHNT, CDR2 YYREEE (reference sequence). This CDR3 spans 11 amino acids. Trimming took off 1 base at V and 5 bases at J, with 1 base between the two ends.

This clone was seen only once. The chain carries TRBV7-3 and TRBJ2-1, with TRBD2 matching 11 bases. The CDR3 covers 15 residues. Trimming at V came to 0 bases and at J to 9 bases, leaving 4 bases not matched to a gene. CDR1 is SGHTA and CDR2 is FQGTGA in the germline V gene. The CDR3 coding sequence is TGTGCCAGCAGCTTAACACTAGCGGGAGTAGGTGAGCAGTTCTTC. It encodes CASSLTLAGVGEQFF.

The chain carries TRBV19 and TRBJ1-2; TRBD1 matches at 12 bases. J lost 6 bases, V lost 5 bases, and 7 bases had no gene match. This CDR3 has 15 amino acids. Germline lookup yields CDR1 LNHDA and CDR2 SQIVND (reference sequence). The DNA for the CDR3 is TGTGCCAGTAGTCGGACGGGACAGGGGGCGGATGGCTACACCTTC. Protein product: CASSRTGQGADGYTF. Looking up the rest from reference TRBV19 and TRBJ1-2 gives the full variable domain: DGGITQSPKYLFRKEGQNVTLSCEQNLNHDAMYWYRQDPGQGLRLIYYSQIVNDFQKGDIAEGYSVSREKKESFPLTVTSAQKNPTAFYLCASSRTGQGADGYTFGSGTRLTVV.

The CDR3 is CASSYSFFLGTEAFF. The CDR3 DNA is TGTGCCAGCAGTTACTCGTTTTTCCTGGGGACTGAAGCTTTCTTT. The chain has TRBV6-5 and TRBJ1-1, with D uncertain. Germline loops: CDR1 MNHEY, CDR2 SVGAGI. The CDR3 length is 15 residues. V lost 0 bases and J 5 bases, leaving 13 bases between the germline ends.

The chain links TRBV6-1 to TRBJ2-1, with 8 bases lining up with TRBD2. V trimming: 3 bases; J trimming: 4 bases; junction bases outside the gene matches: 11. Germline V CDR1 and CDR2: MNHNS, SASEGT. The CDR3 length is 17 residues. CDR3 protein: CASSDRFKRGKYNEQFF. The CDR3 bases are TGTGCCAGCAGTGATAGATTTAAGCGGGGGAAGTACAATGAGCAGTTCTTC.

The chain has TRBV7-9 and TRBJ2-3; 13 nucleotides align to TRBD2. V lost 5 bases and J lost 3; bases outside the gene matches: 8. The CDR3 has 17 amino acids. Germline V lookup: CDR1 SEHNR, CDR2 FQNEAQ (reference sequence). The CDR3 DNA follows: TGTGCCAGCAGCCTCGGACTAGCGGGAGTTAGGACAGATACGCAGTATTTT. It yields the protein CASSLGLAGVRTDTQYF.

The genes are TRBV11-1 and TRBJ2-5; a weak D match, TRBD2 (6 bases). Germline CDR1 SGHAT, CDR2 FQDESV (reference sequence). V was trimmed by 2 bases and J by 5 bases, leaving 12 bases between them. The CDR3 is 14 amino acids. The CDR3 reads CASSLTGALETQYF. The DNA of the CDR3 is TGTGCCAGCAGCTTAACGGGAGCGTTGGAGACCCAGTACTTC.

The chain combines TRBV7-8 with TRBJ2-1; D gene uncertain. Germline CDR1 and CDR2: SGHVS and FQNEAQ. V was cut by 6 bases and J by 0 bases, with 6 bases left in between. This CDR3 spans 13 amino acids. CDR3 DNA: TGTGCCAGCAGACGAAGCTCCTACAATGAGCAGTTCTTC. The encoded protein is CASRRSSYNEQFF.

This clone was seen a handful of times. The sample has other DNA sequences that encode this CDR3 too. The chain is built from TRBV10-2 and TRBJ2-7; the D is unclear. This CDR3 is 12 amino acids long. Germline V gene lookup returns CDR1 WSHSY and CDR2 SAAADI. V gave up 0 bases and J gave up 4 bases, with 4 bases separating them. Written as DNA, the CDR3 is TGCGCCAGCAGTGAGTCTGGGTACGAGCAGTACTTC. Amino acid sequence: CASSESGYEQYF.

This clone has only a few counts. V is TRBV16 and J is TRBJ2-2, with D perhaps TRBD2 (6 bases). V lost 0 bases and J 4 bases, leaving 12 bases between the germline ends. The CDR3 spans 16 residues. The germline gives CDR1 KGHSY, CDR2 FQNENV. CDR3 DNA: TGTGCCAGCAGCCAATCGTCGGGAGCTCGCACCGGGGAGCTGTTTTTT. Its protein is CASSQSSGARTGELFF.

The chain employs TRBV28 and TRBJ2-2; TRBD1 might be the D (6 bases). The germline CDR1 and CDR2 sequences are MDHEN and SYDVKM. CDR3 length equals 19 residues. Trimming shortened V by 5 bases and J by 6 bases, and 28 bases separated the two germline ends. This CDR3 is CASSNRRGYRISLAGELFF. The CDR3 coding sequence is TGTGCCAGCAGTAATCGCAGGGGTTATAGGATAAGCTTGGCCGGGGAGCTGTTTTTT.

The chain combines TRBV4-1 with TRBJ1-4; D not certain. V lost 2 bases, J lost 1 base, and 11 bases lay in between. Germline CDR1 MGHRA, CDR2 YSYEKL. This CDR3 is built from 16 residues. The CDR3 sequence: CASSQSRRGTNEKLFF. CDR3 nucleotide sequence: TGCGCCAGCAGCCAAAGTCGAAGAGGAACTAATGAAAAACTGTTTTTT.

This clone occurred a few times. The V gene is TRBV11-2, the J gene TRBJ1-6; the D is unclear. The CDR3 loop spans 14 amino acids. Per the germline V gene, CDR1 is SGHAT and CDR2 is FQNNGV. The V gene lost 3 bases and the J gene lost 8 bases, with 11 bases spanning the gap. The chain's CDR3 is CASSLGSGYSPLHF. CDR3 bases: TGTGCCAGCAGCTTGGGGTCCGGCTATTCACCCCTCCACTTT.

This clone was seen a single time. The chain uses TRBV5-1 and TRBJ1-4; the D gene is possibly TRBD1 (5 bases). Germline CDR1 is SGHRS and CDR2 is YFSETQ. Between the trimmed V and J ends, which lost 4 bases and 8 bases, there was a span of 30 bases. The CDR3 is 19 residues long. The CDR3 DNA is TGCGCCAGCAGCCTTGGGGGAGGGTTGTCGGTGGGCCGAGACGAAAAACTGTTTTTT. The encoded protein is CASSLGGGLSVGRDEKLFF.

This rearrangement joins TRBV25-1 to TRBJ1-3; D possibly corresponds to TRBD1 (5 bases). The CDR3 has 15 residues. In germline, CDR1 is MGHDK, CDR2 SYGVNS. The V and J ends lost 2 bases and 0 bases respectively, with 8 bases between them. Here the CDR3 DNA reads TGTGCCAGCAGTGAACAGGGTGACTCTGGAAACACCATATATTTT. This sequence encodes CASSEQGDSGNTIYF.

This clone was observed many times. The J gene is TRBJ2-1, the V gene TRBV9, with TRBD2 matching over 12 bases. The CDR3 loop spans 15 amino acids. Germline loops: CDR1 SGDLS, CDR2 YYNGEE. Trimming cost V 3 bases and J 2 bases; bases outside gene matches: 0. CDR3 in amino acids: CASSGTSGTYNEQFF. The CDR3 nucleotides are TGTGCCAGCAGCGGGACTAGCGGGACCTACAATGAGCAGTTCTTC.